One TCR beta chain is described in this entry. What it recognizes is unknown. This record comes from a study of T cell responses to AZD1222 COVID-19 vaccine. Regarding the study as a whole: Sampled repertoires all dated from after the peak T cell response. After two AZD1222 doses, spike-specific TCR breadth and depth rose versus day 0.

TCRdb's copy holds only in-frame clones and misses some; the assay was immunoSEQ multiplex PCR. In the table there are about 150,000 clones, about nine tenths of which are singletons. Germline V gene data show CDR1 as LNHDA and CDR2 as SQIVND (reference sequence). After removal of 5 bases from V and 3 bases from J, the junction contained 6 bases not matched to a gene. The CDR3 loop spans 15 amino acids. The V and J genes are TRBV19 and TRBJ2-7; 11 bases align to TRBD2. This sequence was found in an adult who received the AZD1222 COVID-19 vaccine. The sequencing used peripheral blood, collected 28 days after the second AZD1222 dose. CDR3 in amino acids: CASSRRGTSGYEQYF. The CDR3 DNA is TGTGCCAGTAGTCGAAGGGGGACTAGCGGCTACGAGCAGTACTTC.